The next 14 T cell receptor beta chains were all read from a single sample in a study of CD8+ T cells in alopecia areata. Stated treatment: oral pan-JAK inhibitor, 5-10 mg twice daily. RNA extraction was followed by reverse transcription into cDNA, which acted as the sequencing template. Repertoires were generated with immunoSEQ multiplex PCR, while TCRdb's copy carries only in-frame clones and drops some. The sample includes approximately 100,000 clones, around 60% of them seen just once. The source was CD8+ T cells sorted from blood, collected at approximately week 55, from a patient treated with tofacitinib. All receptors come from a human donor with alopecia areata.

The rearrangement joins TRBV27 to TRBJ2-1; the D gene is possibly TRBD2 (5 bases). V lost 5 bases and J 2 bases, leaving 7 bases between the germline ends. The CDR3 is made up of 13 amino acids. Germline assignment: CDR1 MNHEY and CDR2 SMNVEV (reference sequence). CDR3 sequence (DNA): TGTGCCAGCAGTCCCGGGGCCTACAATGAGCAGTTCTTC. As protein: CASSPGAYNEQFF.

CDR3 nucleotide sequence: TGTGCCAGTAGTCCCACTATCGGGGGGACCGGGGAGCTGTTTTTT. It specifies CASSPTIGGTGELFF. The rearrangement uses TRBV19 and TRBJ2-2, with 7 bases aligning to TRBD2. Germline CDR1 is LNHDA and CDR2 is SQIVND (reference sequence). The CDR3 is made up of 15 amino acids. V shed 5 bases, J shed 5 bases, and the junction held 8 bases outside the gene matches.

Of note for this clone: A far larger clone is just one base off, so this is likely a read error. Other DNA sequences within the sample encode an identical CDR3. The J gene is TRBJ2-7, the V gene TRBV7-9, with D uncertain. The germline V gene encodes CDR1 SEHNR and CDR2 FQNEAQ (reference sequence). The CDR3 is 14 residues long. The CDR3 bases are TGCGCCAGCAGCTTAGTCCTAACCCCCTACGAGCAGTACTTC. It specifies CASSLVLTPYEQYF.

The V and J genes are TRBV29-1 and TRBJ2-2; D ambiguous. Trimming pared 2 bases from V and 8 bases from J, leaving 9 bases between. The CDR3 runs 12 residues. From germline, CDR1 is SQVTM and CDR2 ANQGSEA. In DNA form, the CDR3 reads TGCAGCGTTGAAAGCCAAGCAGGGGAGCTGTTTTTT. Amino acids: CSVESQAGELFF.

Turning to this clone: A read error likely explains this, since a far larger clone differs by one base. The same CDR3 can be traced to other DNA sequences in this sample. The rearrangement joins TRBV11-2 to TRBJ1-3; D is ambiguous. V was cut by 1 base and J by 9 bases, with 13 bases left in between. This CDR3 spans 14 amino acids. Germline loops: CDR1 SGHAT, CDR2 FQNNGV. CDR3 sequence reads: CASSLASTGSTIYF. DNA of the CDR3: TGTGCCAGCAGCTTAGCCTCAACGGGGAGCACCATATATTTT.

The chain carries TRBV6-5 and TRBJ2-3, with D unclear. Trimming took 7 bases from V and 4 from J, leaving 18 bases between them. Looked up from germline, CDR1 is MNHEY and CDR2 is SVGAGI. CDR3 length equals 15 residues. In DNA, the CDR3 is TGTGCCAGCAAACTCCAAGACTCCGCCCCAGATACGCAGTATTTT. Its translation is CASKLQDSAPDTQYF.

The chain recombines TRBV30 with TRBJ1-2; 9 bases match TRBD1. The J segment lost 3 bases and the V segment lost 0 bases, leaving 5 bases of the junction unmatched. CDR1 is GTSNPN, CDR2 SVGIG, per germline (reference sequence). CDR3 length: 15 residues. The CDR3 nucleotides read TGTGCCTGGAGTGTACGTGACAGGGGGTACTATGGCTACACCTTC. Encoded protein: CAWSVRDRGYYGYTF.

CDR3 DNA sequence: TGCGCCAGCAGCCATTACCCCGCGGGAGATAGCAATCAGCCCCAGCATTTT. It encodes CASSHYPAGDSNQPQHF. The chain links TRBV4-1 to TRBJ1-5; unclear D gene. Germline V gene sequence: CDR1 MGHRA, CDR2 YSYEKL. The CDR3 contains 17 residues. Trimming cost V 3 bases and J 0 bases, with 15 bases left between them.

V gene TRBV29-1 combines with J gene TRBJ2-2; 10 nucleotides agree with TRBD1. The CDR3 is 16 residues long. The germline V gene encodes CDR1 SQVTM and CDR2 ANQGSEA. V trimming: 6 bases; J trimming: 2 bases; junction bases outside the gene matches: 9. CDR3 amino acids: CSVVRQGAKNTGELFF. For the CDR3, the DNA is TGCAGCGTAGTTCGACAGGGGGCAAAAAACACCGGGGAGCTGTTTTTT.

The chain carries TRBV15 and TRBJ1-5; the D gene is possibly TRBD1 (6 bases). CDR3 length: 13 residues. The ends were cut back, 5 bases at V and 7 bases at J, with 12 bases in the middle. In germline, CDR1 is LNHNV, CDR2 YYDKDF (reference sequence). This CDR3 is CATSGPGVQPQHF. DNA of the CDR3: TGTGCCACCAGCGGCCCAGGGGTGCAGCCCCAGCATTTT.

DNA for the CDR3: TGCGCCAGCAGCCGCCGACAGGCTCGCTACGAGCAGTACTTC. Its protein is CASSRRQARYEQYF. This chain joins TRBV5-1 and TRBJ2-7, with D possibly matching TRBD1 (6 bases). CDR3 size: 14 residues. The germline gives CDR1 SGHRS, CDR2 YFSETQ. Trimming shortened V by 4 bases and J by 3 bases, and 14 bases separated the two germline ends.

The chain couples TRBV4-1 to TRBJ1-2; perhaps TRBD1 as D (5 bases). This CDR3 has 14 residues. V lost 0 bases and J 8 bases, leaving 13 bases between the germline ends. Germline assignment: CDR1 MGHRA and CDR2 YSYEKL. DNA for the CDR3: TGCGCCAGCAGCCAAGATGAAGGGGAGAGGGGCTACACCTTC. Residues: CASSQDEGERGYTF.

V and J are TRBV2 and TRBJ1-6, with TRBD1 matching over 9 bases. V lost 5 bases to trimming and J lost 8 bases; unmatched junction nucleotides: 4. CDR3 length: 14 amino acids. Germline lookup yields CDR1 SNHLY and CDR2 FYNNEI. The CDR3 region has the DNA TGTGCCAGCAGTTCTGGACAGGGGTATTCACCCCTCCACTTT. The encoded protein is CASSSGQGYSPLHF.

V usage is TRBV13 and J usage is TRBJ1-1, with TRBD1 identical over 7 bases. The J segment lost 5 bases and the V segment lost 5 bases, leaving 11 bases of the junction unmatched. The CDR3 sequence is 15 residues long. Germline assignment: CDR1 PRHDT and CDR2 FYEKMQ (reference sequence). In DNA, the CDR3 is TGTGCCAGCAGCCCGACAGGGCGGGAAGATACTGAAGCTTTCTTT. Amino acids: CASSPTGREDTEAFF.